This is a list of T cell receptor beta chains from one sample in a study of T cell responses to AZD1222 COVID-19 vaccine. TCRdb's copy holds only in-frame clones and misses some; the assay was immunoSEQ multiplex PCR. The table records 100,000 to 150,000 clones, around 84% of them present only once. The starting material was peripheral blood, obtained on day 0 of AZD1222 vaccination. Receptor source: an adult in good health. Each CDR3 is given with its conserved first and last residue. D genes are given only for firm matches. Only part of the rows carry a size: once, few, many, or a class if the clone is expanded.

D gene,J gene,V gene,clone size,CDR3 DNA,CDR3 protein
TRBD2,TRBJ2-2,TRBV19,once,TGTGCCAGTAGTGTCGGGACTAGTACAAACACCGGGGAGCTGTTTTTT,CASSVGTSTNTGELFF
NA,TRBJ2-3,TRBV6-5,NA,TGTGCCAGCAGTTACTCGAGATTCAGCACAGATACGCAGTATTTT,CASSYSRFSTDTQYF
NA,TRBJ2-5,TRBV28,NA,TGTGCCAGCAGTCCCACTTGGCGAGAGACCCAGTACTTC,CASSPTWRETQYF
NA,TRBJ1-1,TRBV5-6,NA,TGTGCCAGCAGCTTGGGGTTGCGGGGGAACACTGAAGCTTTCTTT,CASSLGLRGNTEAFF
TRBD2,TRBJ2-1,TRBV19,NA,TGTGCCAGTAGTGTGACTAGCGGGAGGCACAATGAGCAGTTCTTC,CASSVTSGRHNEQFF
TRBD2,TRBJ2-3,TRBV7-3,NA,TGTGCCAGCAGCTTAGGCGGGGGGGCCACAGATACGCAGTATTTT,CASSLGGGATDTQYF
NA,TRBJ2-1,TRBV6-5,few,TGTGCCAGCAAATCCGTTCCGGGTTACAATGAGCAGTTCTTC,CASKSVPGYNEQFF
TRBD2,TRBJ2-1,TRBV3-1/TRBV3-2,NA,TGTGCCAGCAGCCGGACCGGGACTAGCGAGGCTGCGGTGATTCGGAATGAGCAGTTCTTC,CASSRTGTSEAAVIRNEQFF
NA,TRBJ2-3,TRBV6-5,NA,TGTGCCAGCAGTTACGGAGTAGGCACAGATACGCAGTATTTT,CASSYGVGTDTQYF
TRBD2,TRBJ2-1,TRBV5-1,NA,TGCGCCAGCAGCTTGATGGCGGGACTAGCTTCTGAGCAGTTCTTC,CASSLMAGLASEQFF
NA,TRBJ2-1,TRBV28,once,TGTGCCAGCAGTTTAGTTGGGGGAAATGAGCAGTTCTTC,CASSLVGGNEQFF
TRBD1,TRBJ2-1,TRBV28,NA,TGTGCCAGCAGTTACCCCTCGGACAGGATCCACAATGAGCAGTTCTTC,CASSYPSDRIHNEQFF
NA,TRBJ1-6,TRBV27,NA,TGTGCCAGCAGTTTCTCATCGCGGGCCCCCGGGGATTCACCCCTCCACTTT,CASSFSSRAPGDSPLHF
NA,TRBJ2-6,TRBV6-5,NA,TGTGCCAGCAGTTACTCAGAAGGCTCTGGGGCCAACGTCCTGACTTTC,CASSYSEGSGANVLTF
NA,TRBJ2-1,TRBV30,NA,TGTGCCTGGAGCCCGCTGTCCAATGAGCAGTTCTTC,CAWSPLSNEQFF
NA,TRBJ1-5,TRBV9,once,TGTGCCAGCAGCGTAGCTCCGGAGAAGAATCAGCCCCAGCATTTT,CASSVAPEKNQPQHF
NA,TRBJ1-5,TRBV28,NA,TGTGCCAGCACTTCGAGGACAATCAGGCCCCAGCATTTT,CASTSRTIRPQHF
NA,TRBJ1-1,TRBV29-1,NA,TGCAGCGTTGAAGAGGGGGGCGGTGAAGCTTTCTTT,CSVEEGGGEAFF
NA,TRBJ1-6,TRBV27,NA,TGTGCCAGCAGTTTCGGCAGCGGATCACCCCTCCACTTT,CASSFGSGSPLHF
TRBD1,TRBJ2-3,TRBV5-4,NA,TGTGCCAGCAGCTTGTCAGGGGGTGGGCCAGATACGCAGTATTTT,CASSLSGGGPDTQYF
TRBD2,TRBJ2-3,TRBV5-4,NA,TGTGCCAGCACCAATCAGACTAGCGGTTTCACAGATACGCAGTATTTT,CASTNQTSGFTDTQYF
NA,TRBJ1-2,TRBV5-4,NA,TGTGCCAGCAGCTCGACAGGATTTGGGGGCTACACCTTC,CASSSTGFGGYTF
NA,TRBJ1-2,TRBV6-1,NA,TGTGCCAGCAGTGAAAGCGGTGGTAACTATGGCTACACCTTC,CASSESGGNYGYTF
TRBD1,TRBJ2-7,TRBV19,NA,TGTGCCAGTAGTAGACAGGGGCCAACCTACGAGCAGTACTTC,CASSRQGPTYEQYF
NA,TRBJ2-7,TRBV6-2/TRBV6-3,NA,TGTGCCAGCAGTCCCTCCTACGAGCAGTACTTC,CASSPSYEQYF
TRBD2,TRBJ2-1,TRBV3-1/TRBV3-2,once,TGTGCCAGCAGCCAAGACACCCCCTGGACTAGCGGGGGTTCCTACAATGAGCAGTTCTTC,CASSQDTPWTSGGSYNEQFF
NA,TRBJ1-2,TRBV2,once,TGTGCCAGCAGTGACGGCTATGGCTACACCTTC,CASSDGYGYTF
TRBD1,TRBJ2-7,TRBV9,NA,TGTGCCAGCAGCGTAGAGGGGACAGTAACCTACGAGCAGTACTTC,CASSVEGTVTYEQYF
NA,TRBJ1-1,TRBV7-3,NA,TGTGCCAGCAGCTCTAGGGCGGGTGAAGCTTTCTTT,CASSSRAGEAFF
NA,TRBJ1-1,TRBV2,NA,TGTGCCAGCAGTGATCCGGGGACAACGGTGAACACTGAAGCTTTCTTT,CASSDPGTTVNTEAFF
NA,TRBJ1-3,TRBV7-9,NA,TGTGCCAGCAGCTTTTTGGGGGCGGATGAGGACACCATATATTTT,CASSFLGADEDTIYF
NA,TRBJ1-2,TRBV19,NA,TGTGCCAGTAGTATAGCCCCCCTGGGGGGGTTCGATGGCTACACCTTC,CASSIAPLGGFDGYTF
NA,TRBJ1-2,TRBV29-1,NA,TGCAGCGTTGAGGTGAGACAGAACTATGGCTACACCTTC,CSVEVRQNYGYTF
TRBD1,TRBJ1-3,TRBV9,once,TGTGCCAGCAGCGTAGCTCATGGGACAGGGATTGGAAACACCATATATTTT,CASSVAHGTGIGNTIYF
TRBD2,TRBJ2-7,TRBV28,NA,TGTGCCAGCAGCCCACTAGCGGGAGGGCCCACCTACGAGCAGTACTTC,CASSPLAGGPTYEQYF
NA,TRBJ2-1,TRBV5-1,NA,TGCGCCAGCAGCTTGGCTTCGGGAAACTGGAATGAGCAGTTCTTC,CASSLASGNWNEQFF
NA,TRBJ1-1,TRBV29-1,NA,TGCAGCGCTTATATAGACGACACTGAAGCTTTCTTT,CSAYIDDTEAFF
TRBD2,TRBJ2-2,TRBV2,once,TGTGCCAGCAGGGCGGGACTAGCGGGAGGTACCGGGGAGCTGTTTTTT,CASRAGLAGGTGELFF
NA,TRBJ2-2,TRBV5-4,NA,TGTGCCAGCAGCTTGGGAGGGGCCGGGGAGCTGTTTTTT,CASSLGGAGELFF
NA,TRBJ1-4,TRBV10-2,NA,TGCGCCAGTAGGGACTTGACTAATGAAAAACTGTTTTTT,CASRDLTNEKLFF
NA,TRBJ1-1,TRBV27,NA,TGTGCCAGCAGTTTAGGATCCGGCACTGAAGCTTTCTTT,CASSLGSGTEAFF
NA,TRBJ1-3,TRBV11-2,NA,TGTGCCAGCAGCATGGGGGTAGGGGTCTTTGGAAACACCATATATTTT,CASSMGVGVFGNTIYF
NA,TRBJ2-7,TRBV2,once,TGTGCCAGGAGGACAGCCGAATACGAGCAGTACTTC,CARRTAEYEQYF
TRBD1,TRBJ1-1,TRBV15,NA,TGTGCCACCAGCGATCCCGGACAGGGCTCTGAAGCTTTCTTT,CATSDPGQGSEAFF
NA,TRBJ1-1,TRBV12-3/TRBV12-4,NA,TGTGCCAGCACCTGGGGCACTGAAGCTTTCTTT,CASTWGTEAFF
TRBD1,TRBJ1-6,TRBV27,NA,TGTGCCAGCAGTTCGGGACAGGGGGCGTATAATTCACCCCTCCACTTT,CASSSGQGAYNSPLHF
NA,TRBJ1-4,TRBV9,NA,TGTGCCAGCAGCGTAGCTCCGGGAACTAATGAAAAACTGTTTTTT,CASSVAPGTNEKLFF
NA,TRBJ2-7,TRBV2,NA,TGTGCCAGCAACCGACTGTCCTACGAGCAGTACTTC,CASNRLSYEQYF
NA,TRBJ2-3,TRBV29-1,NA,TGCAGCGTTGAGGGGGCAGGGGAGGGCACAGATACGCAGTATTTT,CSVEGAGEGTDTQYF
NA,TRBJ2-7,TRBV1,NA,TGCACCAGCAGCTCCAGATGGACAGGCGGGGGGGTATCTTACGAGCAGTACTTC,CTSSSRWTGGGVSYEQYF
NA,TRBJ1-1,TRBV19,NA,TGTGCCAGTAGTATAGATCTGACGGCGGACACTGAAGCTTTCTTT,CASSIDLTADTEAFF
TRBD1,TRBJ2-7,TRBV7-9,NA,TGTGCCAGCAGCCGGGACAGGGAGTACGAGCAGTACTTC,CASSRDREYEQYF